A single sample gave rise to the 8 T cell receptor beta chains below, sequenced in a study of regulatory T cells in long-lasting Graves disease. Noted time point: newly diagnosed GD, antithyroid drugs for less than 3 months. There was RNA extracted from PBMCs, and the TCR library was made from it. Construction of the TCR beta libraries employed iRepertoire HTBI primers in conjunction with Arm-PCR of CDR3 regions. A single record per CDR3 protein comes from TCRdb applying MiXCR to the multiplex PCR reads. The repertoire holds some 350,000 distinct CDR3 sequences, with about 17% as singletons. A further study also used this sample, focusing on T cells in Graves' hyperthyroidism and ophthalmopathy.

The sample consisted of peripheral blood mononuclear cells (PBMCs), taken at new diagnosis, from a patient treated with antithyroid drugs. The receptors shown here come from a woman aged 18-29 years with Graves disease.

This clonotype was seen repeatedly, ten times or more. The chain employs TRBV30 and TRBJ2-7; D is possibly TRBD1 (5 bases). The ends were cut back, 1 base at V and 1 base at J, with 8 bases in the middle. Germline V gene lookup returns CDR1 GTSNPN and CDR2 SVGIG (reference sequence). This CDR3 region has 13 residues. The CDR3 DNA is TGTGCCTGGAGTGGGCAGGGTTCCTACGAGCAGTACTTC. It specifies CAWSGQGSYEQYF.

This clonotype was observed many times. This sequence joins TRBV12-3 or TRBV12-4 and TRBJ1-1; D remains unclear. Trimming removed 2 bases from V and 1 base from J, with 8 bases in between. The CDR3 spans 14 residues. In DNA, the CDR3 is TGTGCCAGCAGTTTACAACAGAAGAACACTGAAGCTTTCTTT. Translating gives CASSLQQKNTEAFF.

This clonotype appeared a few times. The V and J genes are TRBV20-1 and TRBJ2-5; 12 bases line up with TRBD2. V dropped 0 bases and J dropped 7; count of bases not matched to a gene: 6. There are 15 residues in the CDR3. Germline V CDR1 and CDR2: DFQATT, SNEGSKA (reference sequence). The CDR3 loop is CSARDLGLAGRTQYF. As DNA, the CDR3 is TGCAGTGCTAGAGATCTTGGACTAGCGGGGCGGACCCAGTACTTC.

A note on this clonotype: A far larger clone is a single base away, which makes a read error likely. The rearrangement links TRBV3-1 to TRBJ2-7; D gene uncertain. The germline gives CDR1 LGHDT, CDR2 YNNKEL (reference sequence). Trimming removed 4 bases from V and 7 bases from J, with 32 bases in between. CDR3 size: 19 residues. The chain's CDR3 is CASSRLPAYTRSSYNEQYF. CDR3 coding DNA: TGTGCCAGCAGCCGTTTACCGGCCTATACTCGTAGCTCCTACAATGAGCAGTACTTC.

This clonotype has a single count. This chain links TRBV2 with TRBJ2-7, with TRBD1 matching 8 bases. The CDR3 loop spans 13 amino acids. Losses at the gene ends were 5 bases for V and 6 bases for J; bases not matched to a gene: 6. Germline V lookup: CDR1 SNHLY, CDR2 FYNNEI. As DNA, the CDR3 is TGTGCCAGCAGTCCGGACAGGGACACCGAGCAGTACTTC. Protein sequence: CASSPDRDTEQYF.

V and J are TRBV7-9 and TRBJ2-5; 10 nucleotides agree with TRBD2. Germline assignment: CDR1 SEHNR and CDR2 FQNEAQ (reference sequence). V lost 4 bases and J lost 5; bases outside the gene matches: 4. The CDR3 runs to 14 residues. CDR3 amino acids: CASSSYSGRETQYF. The CDR3 nucleotides read TGTGCCAGCAGCTCTTATAGCGGGAGGGAGACCCAGTACTTC.

The V call is TRBV5-1, the J call TRBJ1-1; no definite D call. The CDR3 is 13 amino acids. Germline CDR1 reads SGHRS; CDR2 reads YFSETQ. V was clipped by 6 bases and J by 0 bases, with 9 bases between them. CDR3 nucleotides: TGCGCCAGCACTGGGGTCATGAACACTGAAGCTTTCTTT. Translated: CASTGVMNTEAFF.

This clonotype came up many times. This chain connects TRBV4-1 to TRBJ1-1, with 8 bases matching TRBD1. After removal of 4 bases from V and 5 bases from J, the junction contained 9 bases not matched to a gene. Germline V lookup: CDR1 MGHRA, CDR2 YSYEKL. There are 15 residues in the CDR3. CDR3 nucleotide sequence: TGCGCCAGCAGCCGGGCCCGGACAGGGTATACTGAAGCTTTCTTT. Protein: CASSRARTGYTEAFF.